One T cell receptor beta chain is described in this entry. The sample originates from a study of cytomegalovirus exposure and HLA in healthy donors. This table comes from immunoSEQ multiplex PCR, and its TCRdb copy is limited to in-frame clones, with some not included. The table shows about 160,000 clones, with 80% to 90% occurring only once. CDR1 and CDR2 from the germline V gene are SEHNR and FQNEAQ (reference sequence). V was pared by 4 bases and J by 7 bases, with 9 bases of the junction left unmatched. The CDR3 has 15 amino acids. This chain connects TRBV7-9 to TRBJ1-5, with 8 bases aligning to TRBD1. The sequence was collected from a woman younger than 35 in good health and CMV-seronegative. The sample taken for sequencing was PBMCs. The CDR3 sequence is CASSSGQVNEQPQHF. DNA for the CDR3: TGTGCCAGCAGCTCGGGACAGGTAAACGAACAGCCCCAGCATTTT.